Listed here are 25 T cell receptor beta chains from one sample, sequenced in a study of post-analysis software for immune sequencing data. Study-level results: TRBV segments more frequent in patients than in controls numbered five and included TRBV5-6, TRBV5-1 and TRBV20-1.

These TCRs are of unknown antigen specificity. The authors incorporated unique molecular identifiers into the TCR beta cDNA libraries. MiXCR, run by TCRdb on the PCR reads, gives a single entry per CDR3 protein. The table shows hundreds of thousands of distinct CDR3 sequences, with 55% to 60% occurring only once. Sequenced material: blood. The receptors come from a girl aged 2 to 9 with multiple sclerosis.

The rearrangement links TRBV3-1 to TRBJ2-1, with no clear D. V gave up 1 base and J gave up 0 bases, with 10 bases separating them. CDR1 is LGHDT and CDR2 is YNNKEL in the germline V gene (reference sequence). The CDR3 is 16 amino acids. CDR3 residues: CASSQVTIASYNEQFF. The CDR3 coding sequence is TGTGCCAGCAGCCAAGTCACCATAGCCTCCTACAATGAGCAGTTCTTC.

CDR3 sequence (DNA): TGCGCCAGCAGCCCCAAGGGGGCCTCAGGGGAGCAGTACTTC. This translates into CASSPKGASGEQYF. This chain links TRBV5-1 with TRBJ2-7; TRBD1 agrees at 7 bases. CDR3 length: 14 residues. Looked up from germline, CDR1 is SGHRS and CDR2 is YFSETQ. The J segment lost 7 bases and the V segment lost 4 bases, leaving 11 bases of the junction unmatched.

The table lists this clonotype with a count of one. The CDR3 DNA follows: TGTGCCAGCAGCTCGGACGGCCGGGGGAATTCACCCCTCCACTTT. Translated, it gives CASSSDGRGNSPLHF. The J gene is TRBJ1-6, the V gene TRBV5-6; D is perhaps TRBD1 (5 bases). CDR1 is SGHDT and CDR2 is YYEEEE in the germline V gene. This CDR3 has 15 residues. V was pared by 3 bases and J by 7 bases, with 14 bases between.

On this clonotype itself: A read error may produce the germline difference seen at one junction end. The chain joins TRBV20-1 to TRBJ2-1; 8 nucleotides align to TRBD1. The CDR3 spans 23 residues. Germline V gene data show CDR1 as DFQATT and CDR2 as SNEGSKA (reference sequence). CDR3 nucleotides: TGCAGTGCTCCTCGGACAGGGATTGACCTCTTTACCTCTCCTTGGGCCTCCTCCAATGAGCAGTTCTTC. The encoded protein is CSAPRTGIDLFTSPWASSNEQFF.

This rearrangement joins TRBV7-2 to TRBJ2-1, with D perhaps matching TRBD2 (5 bases). CDR3 length: 15 amino acids. V lost 4 bases, J lost 8 bases, and 18 bases lay in between. Germline CDR1 reads SGHTA; CDR2 reads FQGNSA. DNA for the CDR3: TGTGCCAGCAGCTGGCACGACGGGGTAGGCGATGAGCAGTTCTTC. It translates to CASSWHDGVGDEQFF.

This chain links TRBV20-1 with TRBJ1-1; D is undetermined. Trimming shortened V by 0 bases and J by 1 base, and 15 bases separated the two germline ends. The CDR3 is made up of 16 amino acids. Germline CDR1 reads DFQATT; CDR2 reads SNEGSKA (reference sequence). The CDR3 DNA is TGCAGTGCTAGAGATGGCCGGGGTATAGGGAACACTGAAGCTTTCTTT. It codes for CSARDGRGIGNTEAFF.

This chain's CDR3 is CASSPLAGLGGRFGQPQHF. In nucleotides, the CDR3 is TGCGCCAGCAGCCCCTTAGCGGGGTTGGGGGGGCGATTCGGGCAGCCCCAGCATTTT. The rearrangement uses TRBV4-1 and TRBJ1-5, with D tentatively TRBD1 (6 bases). The CDR3 totals 19 residues. V shed 4 bases and J shed 7 bases, with 29 bases lying between them. Looked up from germline, CDR1 is MGHRA and CDR2 is YSYEKL.

The chain employs TRBV10-3 and TRBJ1-2, with TRBD1 matching 11 bases. Germline V CDR1 and CDR2: ENHRY, SYGVKD. The CDR3 spans 15 residues. V lost 4 bases, J lost 4 bases, and 5 bases stayed unmatched. Written as DNA, the CDR3 is TGTGCCATCAGTGCGGGACAGGGGGAGGGCTATGGCTACACCTTC. Its protein is CAISAGQGEGYGYTF.

This chain links TRBV7-3 with TRBJ2-5; no definite D call. V lost 3 bases and J 0 bases, leaving 5 bases between the germline ends. CDR3 length: 13 amino acids. Germline V CDR1 and CDR2: SGHTA, FQGTGA. The CDR3 bases are TGTGCCAGCAGCTTGACCGACCAAGAGACCCAGTACTTC. This gives the protein CASSLTDQETQYF.

This clonotype showed up just a few times. The genes are TRBV12-3 or TRBV12-4 and TRBJ2-1; no reliable D call. This CDR3 has 15 residues. V was cut by 7 bases and J by 7 bases, with 20 bases left in between. The CDR3: CASTSQPAAGNEQFF. The CDR3 region has the DNA TGTGCCAGCACCTCGCAGCCTGCGGCTGGAAATGAGCAGTTCTTC.

This clonotype was counted a few times. The chain is built from TRBV6-5 and TRBJ1-1, with a weak D call TRBD1 (6 bases). The CDR3 runs 11 residues. Germline-derived CDR1 and CDR2 are MNHEY and SVGAGI. Trimming took off 10 bases at V and 4 bases at J, with 10 bases between the two ends. CDR3 amino acids: CATQGTTEAFF. CDR3 nucleotide sequence: TGTGCCACCCAGGGGACCACTGAAGCTTTCTTT.

In this sample, this clonotype turned up a few times. The rearrangement uses TRBV11-2 and TRBJ2-5, with TRBD1 matching 10 bases. The DNA end lines up better with TRBJ2-7; the J call may be wrong. CDR1 SGHAT and CDR2 FQNNGV come from the germline V gene. This CDR3 is 15 amino acids long. For the CDR3, the DNA is TGTGCCAGCAGCCTCGGACAGGGGGAACCCTACGAGCAGTACTTC. This codes for CASSLGQGEPYEQYF.

The CDR3 sequence is CASSVRTGEIYEQYF. CDR3 coding DNA: TGTGCCAGCAGCGTGCGAACAGGCGAGATCTACGAGCAGTACTTC. The genes are TRBV9 and TRBJ2-5; D is possibly TRBD1 (5 bases). The J call may be incorrect, as the DNA end agrees better with TRBJ2-7. Germline V lookup: CDR1 SGDLS, CDR2 YYNGEE. This CDR3 has 15 residues.

The CDR3 sequence: CASSSTGGRGDTQYF. Here the CDR3 DNA reads TGCGCCAGCAGCTCTACAGGGGGCAGGGGAGATACGCAGTATTTT. The chain couples TRBV5-1 to TRBJ2-3; 9 bases are shared with TRBD1. With 3 bases clipped from V and 5 bases from J, the junction kept 7 bases outside the gene matches. This CDR3 has 15 residues. Germline V gene sequence: CDR1 SGHRS, CDR2 YFSETQ.

This clonotype was seen a handful of times. V gene TRBV4-1 combines with J gene TRBJ2-2; TRBD2 agrees at 7 bases. With V trimmed by 0 bases and J by 5 bases, 6 bases remained unmatched. The germline gives CDR1 MGHRA, CDR2 YSYEKL. This CDR3 region has 16 residues. The CDR3 bases are TGCGCCAGCAGCCAAGATGTGGGGGAGGGAACCGGGGAGCTGTTTTTT. Translating gives CASSQDVGEGTGELFF.

This clonotype was seen more than once but under ten times. The chain employs TRBV6-6 and TRBJ2-7; 8 bases align to TRBD2. CDR1 and CDR2 (germline): MNHNY, SVGAGI (reference sequence). The CDR3 totals 14 residues. The ends lost 7 bases at V and 6 bases at J; junction bases unmatched: 11. In DNA, the CDR3 is TGTGCCAGCAAGGGCCCTACCCTAGCGGGCGAGCAGTACTTC. It specifies CASKGPTLAGEQYF.

The V and J genes are TRBV12-3 or TRBV12-4 and TRBJ1-5; a possible D gene is TRBD1 (6 bases). Trimming shortened V by 4 bases and J by 3 bases, and 13 bases separated the two germline ends. The CDR3 length is 15 residues. CDR3 region: CASSSGQSINQPQHF. CDR3 nucleotides: TGTGCCAGCAGTTCCGGACAGTCTATCAATCAGCCCCAGCATTTT.

The chain uses TRBV20-1 and TRBJ2-1; 9 nucleotides match TRBD1. With 3 bases clipped from V and 6 bases from J, the junction kept 3 bases outside the gene matches. From germline, CDR1 is DFQATT and CDR2 SNEGSKA (reference sequence). This CDR3 comprises 13 residues. The CDR3 sequence: CSAREDRGNEQFF. CDR3 DNA: TGCAGTGCTAGGGAGGACAGGGGCAATGAGCAGTTCTTC.

The J gene is TRBJ1-1, the V gene TRBV20-1; D remains ambiguous. Germline CDR1 DFQATT, CDR2 SNEGSKA (reference sequence). The CDR3 is made up of 12 amino acids. V dropped 6 bases and J dropped 1 base, with 9 bases sitting between them. This CDR3 is CSAGAANTEAFF. CDR3 nucleotides: TGCAGTGCAGGCGCAGCGAACACTGAAGCTTTCTTT.

This sequence joins TRBV7-9 and TRBJ2-5; TRBD2 is a possible D gene (7 bases). V lost 6 bases and J 5 bases, leaving 16 bases between the germline ends. The CDR3 is made up of 14 amino acids. Germline CDR1 is SEHNR and CDR2 is FQNEAQ (reference sequence). In DNA form, the CDR3 reads TGTGCCAGCAGTTCGGTAGGGGGGGGCGAGACCCAGTACTTC. It translates to CASSSVGGGETQYF.

This clonotype was recorded a few times. The CDR3 region has the DNA TGCGCCAGCAGTGACTCCAGGGAAACTAACTATGGCTACACCTTC. It yields the protein CASSDSRETNYGYTF. The chain links TRBV10-2 to TRBJ1-2, with D maybe TRBD1 (5 bases). The CDR3 covers 15 residues. Germline CDR1 is WSHSY and CDR2 is SAAADI. With 3 bases removed from V and 0 bases from J, the gap between germline ends came to 11 bases.

The chain employs TRBV6-1 and TRBJ2-7, with D perhaps matching TRBD1 or TRBD2 (6 bases each). The DNA end is a closer match to TRBJ2-5, so the J assignment may be wrong. Germline V gene lookup returns CDR1 MNHNS and CDR2 SASEGT. The CDR3 spans 13 residues. The CDR3 here is CASKVEGVETQYF. Here the CDR3 DNA reads TGTGCCAGCAAAGTGGAGGGGGTGGAGACCCAGTACTTC.

The genes are TRBV5-1 and TRBJ2-7, with 10 bases identical to TRBD2. J gave up 7 bases and V 5 bases, and 9 bases lay outside the gene matches. Germline lookup yields CDR1 SGHRS and CDR2 YFSETQ. This CDR3 region has 14 residues. The CDR3 here is CASRSGTSVWEQYF. Written as DNA, the CDR3 is TGCGCCAGCAGATCCGGGACTAGCGTTTGGGAGCAGTACTTC. The entire variable domain, with the rest obtained from reference TRBV5-1 and TRBJ2-7, is as follows: KAGVTQTPRYLIKTRGQQVTLSCSPISGHRSVSWYQQTPGQGLQFLFEYFSETQRNKGNFPGRFSGRQFSNSRSEMNVSTLELGDSALYLCASRSGTSVWEQYFGPGTRLTVT.

The V and J genes are TRBV5-1 and TRBJ1-2; D is perhaps TRBD1 (5 bases). The V gene's germline CDR1 is SGHRS and CDR2 YFSETQ. The CDR3 is 15 residues long. V was clipped by 4 bases and J by 7 bases, with 20 bases between them. Here the CDR3 reads CASSPEVGGRSGYTF. The CDR3 coding sequence is TGCGCCAGCAGCCCCGAGGTGGGGGGGAGAAGTGGCTACACCTTC.

This clonotype was counted between two and nine times. The rearrangement links TRBV30 to TRBJ2-1, with TRBD1 matching 7 bases. The CDR3 contains 13 residues. V was pared by 2 bases and J by 6 bases, with 4 bases of the junction left unmatched. CDR1 GTSNPN and CDR2 SVGIG come from the germline V gene (reference sequence). This chain's CDR3 is CAWSRGPGNEQFF. The CDR3 nucleotides read TGTGCCTGGAGTAGGGGGCCGGGCAATGAGCAGTTCTTC.